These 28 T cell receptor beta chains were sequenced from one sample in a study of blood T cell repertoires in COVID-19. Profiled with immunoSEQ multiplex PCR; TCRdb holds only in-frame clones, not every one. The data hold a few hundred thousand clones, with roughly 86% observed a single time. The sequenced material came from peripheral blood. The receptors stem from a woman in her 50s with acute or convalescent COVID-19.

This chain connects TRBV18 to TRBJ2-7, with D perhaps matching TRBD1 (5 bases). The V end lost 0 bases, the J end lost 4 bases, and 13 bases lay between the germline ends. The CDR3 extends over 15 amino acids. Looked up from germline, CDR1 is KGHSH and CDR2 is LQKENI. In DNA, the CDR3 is TGTGCCAGCTCACCACCGAGCCAGGGTGGATACGAGCAGTACTTC. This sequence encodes CASSPPSQGGYEQYF.

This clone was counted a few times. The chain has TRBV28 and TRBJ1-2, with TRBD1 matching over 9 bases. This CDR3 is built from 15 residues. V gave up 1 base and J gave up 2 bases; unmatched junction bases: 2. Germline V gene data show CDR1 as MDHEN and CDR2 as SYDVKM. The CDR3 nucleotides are TGTGCCAGCAGTTTATACAGGGGGCCCAACTATGGCTACACCTTC. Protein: CASSLYRGPNYGYTF.

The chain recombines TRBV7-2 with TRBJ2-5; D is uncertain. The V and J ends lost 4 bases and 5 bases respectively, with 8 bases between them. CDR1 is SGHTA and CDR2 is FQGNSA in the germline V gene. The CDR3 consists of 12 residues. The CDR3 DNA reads TGTGCCAGCAGCTCCCTCGGGGAGACCCAGTACTTC. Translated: CASSSLGETQYF. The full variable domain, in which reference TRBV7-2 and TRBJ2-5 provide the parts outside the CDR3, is GAGVSQSPSNKVTEKGKDVELRCDPISGHTALYWYRQSLGQGLEFLIYFQGNSAPDKSGLPSDRFSAERTGGSVSTLTIQRTQQEDSAVYLCASSSLGETQYFGPGTRLLVL.

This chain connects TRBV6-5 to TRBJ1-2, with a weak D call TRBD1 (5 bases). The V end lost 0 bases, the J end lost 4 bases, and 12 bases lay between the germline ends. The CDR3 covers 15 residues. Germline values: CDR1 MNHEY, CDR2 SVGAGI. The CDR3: CASSYSGGNGYGYTF. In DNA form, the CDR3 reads TGTGCCAGCAGTTACTCGGGGGGGAACGGCTATGGCTACACCTTC.

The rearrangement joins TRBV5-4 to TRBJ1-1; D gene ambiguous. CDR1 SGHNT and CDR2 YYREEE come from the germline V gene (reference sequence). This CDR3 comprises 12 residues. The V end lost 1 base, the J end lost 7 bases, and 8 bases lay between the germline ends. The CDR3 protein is CASSLSQNEAFF. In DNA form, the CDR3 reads TGTGCCAGCAGCTTGTCACAGAATGAAGCTTTCTTT.

This CDR3 reads CASRGGLAAHNEQFF. In DNA form, the CDR3 reads TGTGCCAGCAGGGGGGGACTAGCGGCTCACAATGAGCAGTTCTTC. This chain links TRBV6-5 with TRBJ2-1; 11 bases match TRBD2. Germline V gene lookup returns CDR1 MNHEY and CDR2 SVGAGI. The CDR3 sequence is 15 residues long. V shed 6 bases and J 5 bases; nucleotides not matched to a gene: 6.

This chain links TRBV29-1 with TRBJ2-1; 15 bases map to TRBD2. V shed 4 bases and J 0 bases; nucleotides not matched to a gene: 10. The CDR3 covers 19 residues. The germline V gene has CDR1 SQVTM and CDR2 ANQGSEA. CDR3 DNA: TGCAGCGTTGTCTCCGGGACTAGCGGGAGGATAAGCTCCTACAATGAGCAGTTCTTC. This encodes CSVVSGTSGRISSYNEQFF.

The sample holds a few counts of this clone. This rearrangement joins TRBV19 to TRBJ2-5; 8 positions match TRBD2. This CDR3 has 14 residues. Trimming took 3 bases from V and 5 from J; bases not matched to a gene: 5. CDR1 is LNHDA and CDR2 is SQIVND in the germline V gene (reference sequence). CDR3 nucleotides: TGTGCCAGTAGTATGTGGCGGGAGGAGGAGACCCAGTACTTC. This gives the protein CASSMWREEETQYF. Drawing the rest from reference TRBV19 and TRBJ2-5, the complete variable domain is DGGITQSPKYLFRKEGQNVTLSCEQNLNHDAMYWYRQDPGQGLRLIYYSQIVNDFQKGDIAEGYSVSREKKESFPLTVTSAQKNPTAFYLCASSMWREEETQYFGPGTRLLVL.

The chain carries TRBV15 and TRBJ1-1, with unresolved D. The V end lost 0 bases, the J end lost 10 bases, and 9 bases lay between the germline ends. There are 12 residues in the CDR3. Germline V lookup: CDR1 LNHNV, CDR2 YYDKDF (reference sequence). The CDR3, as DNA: TGTGCCACCAGCAGAGATTGGAGGGTAGCTTTCTTT. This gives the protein CATSRDWRVAFF.

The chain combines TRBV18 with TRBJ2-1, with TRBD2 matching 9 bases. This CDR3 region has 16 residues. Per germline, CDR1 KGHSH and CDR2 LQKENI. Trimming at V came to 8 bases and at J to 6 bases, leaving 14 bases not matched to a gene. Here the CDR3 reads CASEYRGGRALNEQFF. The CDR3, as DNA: TGTGCCAGCGAATACCGTGGCGGGAGGGCCCTCAATGAGCAGTTCTTC.

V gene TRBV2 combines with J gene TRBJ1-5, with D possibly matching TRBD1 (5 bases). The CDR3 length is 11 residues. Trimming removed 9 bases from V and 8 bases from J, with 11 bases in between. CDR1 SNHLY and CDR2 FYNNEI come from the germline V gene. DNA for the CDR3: TGTGCCAGTGGGGGGGAGAAGCCCCAGCATTTT. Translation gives CASGGEKPQHF. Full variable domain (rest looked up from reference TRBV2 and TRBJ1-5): EPEVTQTPSHQVTQMGQEVILRCVPISNHLYFYWYRQILGQKVEFLVSFYNNEISEKSEIFDDQFSVERPDGSNFTLKIRSTKLEDSAMYFCASGGEKPQHFGDGTRLSIL.

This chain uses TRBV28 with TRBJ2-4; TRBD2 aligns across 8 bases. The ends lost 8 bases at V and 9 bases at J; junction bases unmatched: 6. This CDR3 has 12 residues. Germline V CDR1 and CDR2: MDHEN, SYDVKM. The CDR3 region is CASGTRLGIQYF. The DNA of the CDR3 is TGTGCCAGCGGGACTAGATTGGGCATTCAGTACTTC.

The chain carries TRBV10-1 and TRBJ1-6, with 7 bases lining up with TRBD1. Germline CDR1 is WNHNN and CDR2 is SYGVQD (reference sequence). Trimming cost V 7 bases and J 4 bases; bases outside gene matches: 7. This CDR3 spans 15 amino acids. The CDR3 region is CASNRRGVYNSPLHF. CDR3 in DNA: TGCGCCAGCAATCGCAGGGGGGTTTATAATTCACCCCTCCACTTT.

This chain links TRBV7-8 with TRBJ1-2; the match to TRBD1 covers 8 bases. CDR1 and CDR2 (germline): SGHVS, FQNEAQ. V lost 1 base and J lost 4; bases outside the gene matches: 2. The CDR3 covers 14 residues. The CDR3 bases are TGTGCCAGCAGCTTAGTACAGGGGGGCTATGGCTACACCTTC. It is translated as CASSLVQGGYGYTF. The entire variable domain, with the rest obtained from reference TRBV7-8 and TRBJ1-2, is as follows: GAGVSQSPRYKVAKRGQDVALRCDPISGHVSLFWYQQALGQGPEFLTYFQNEAQLDKSGLPSDRFFAERPEGSVSTLKIQRTQQEDSAVYLCASSLVQGGYGYTFGSGTRLTVV.

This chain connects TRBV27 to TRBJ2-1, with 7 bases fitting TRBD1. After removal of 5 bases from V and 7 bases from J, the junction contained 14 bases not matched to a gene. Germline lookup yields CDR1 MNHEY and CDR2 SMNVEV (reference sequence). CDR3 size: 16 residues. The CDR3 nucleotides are TGTGCCAGCAGTCCACAGACAGGGCCGAAGGGTAATGAGCAGTTCTTC. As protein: CASSPQTGPKGNEQFF.

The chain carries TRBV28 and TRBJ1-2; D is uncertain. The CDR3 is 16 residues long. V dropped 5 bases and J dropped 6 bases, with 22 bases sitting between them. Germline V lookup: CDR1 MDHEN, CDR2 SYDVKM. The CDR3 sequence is CASSPIYGGFIDGYTF. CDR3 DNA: TGTGCCAGCAGTCCAATTTACGGAGGTTTTATCGATGGCTACACCTTC.

CDR3 nucleotides: TGCGCCAGCAGTTCTAGGACAGGGGTGGTCGATGAGCAGTTCTTC. It specifies CASSSRTGVVDEQFF. This chain links TRBV5-1 with TRBJ2-1; 9 bases fit TRBD1. V was clipped by 5 bases and J by 8 bases; unmatched bases: 11. Per germline, CDR1 SGHRS and CDR2 YFSETQ. The CDR3 is made up of 15 amino acids.

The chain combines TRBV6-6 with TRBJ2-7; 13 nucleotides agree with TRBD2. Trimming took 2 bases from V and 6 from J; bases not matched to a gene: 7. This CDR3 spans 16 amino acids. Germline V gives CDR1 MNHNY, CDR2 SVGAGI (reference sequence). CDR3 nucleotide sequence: TGTGCCAGCAGTTACGAACTGGGACTAGCGGGGAGCGAGCAGTACTTC. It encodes CASSYELGLAGSEQYF.

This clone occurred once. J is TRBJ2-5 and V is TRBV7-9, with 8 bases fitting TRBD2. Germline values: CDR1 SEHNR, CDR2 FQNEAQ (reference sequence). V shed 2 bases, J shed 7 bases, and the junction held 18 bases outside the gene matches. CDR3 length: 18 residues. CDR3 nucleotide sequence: TGTGCCAGCAGCTTATCCCTTTCGAGCGGGAGTGGGCCCAGGACCCAGTACTTC. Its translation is CASSLSLSSGSGPRTQYF.

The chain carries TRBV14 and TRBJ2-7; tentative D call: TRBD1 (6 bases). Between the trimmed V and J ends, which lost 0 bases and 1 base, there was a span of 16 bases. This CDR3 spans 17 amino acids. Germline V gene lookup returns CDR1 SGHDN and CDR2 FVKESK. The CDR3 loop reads CASSQERYAGESYEQYF. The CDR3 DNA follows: TGTGCCAGCAGCCAAGAAAGGTACGCAGGGGAATCCTACGAGCAGTACTTC.

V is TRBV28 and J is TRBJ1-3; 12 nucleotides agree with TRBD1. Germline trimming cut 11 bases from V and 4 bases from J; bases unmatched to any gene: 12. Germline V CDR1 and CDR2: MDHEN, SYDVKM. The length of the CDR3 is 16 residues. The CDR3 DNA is TGTGCCGGTGAAACCGGGACAGGGGGCTTAGGAAACACCATATATTTT. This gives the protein CAGETGTGGLGNTIYF.

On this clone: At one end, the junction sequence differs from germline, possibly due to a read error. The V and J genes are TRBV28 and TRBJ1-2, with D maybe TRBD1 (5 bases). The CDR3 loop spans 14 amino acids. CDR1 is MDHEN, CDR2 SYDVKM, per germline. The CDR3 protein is CASSLLWAGSISFF. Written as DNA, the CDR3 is TGTGCCAGCAGTTTATTGTGGGCAGGGTCCATCTCCTTCTTC.

The CDR3: CASTTQGWDTEAFF. For the CDR3, the DNA is TGTGCCAGTACTACACAGGGCTGGGACACTGAAGCTTTCTTT. The chain employs TRBV19 and TRBJ1-1; TRBD1 might be the D (6 bases). There are 14 residues in the CDR3. Germline V lookup: CDR1 LNHDA, CDR2 SQIVND (reference sequence). The germline V and J ends were trimmed by 7 bases and 3 bases, with 15 bases remaining between them.

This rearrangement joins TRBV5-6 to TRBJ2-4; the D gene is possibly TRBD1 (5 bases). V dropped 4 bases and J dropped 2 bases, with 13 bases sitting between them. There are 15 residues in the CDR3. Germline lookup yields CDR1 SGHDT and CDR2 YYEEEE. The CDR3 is CASSPGHSTKNIQYF. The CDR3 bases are TGTGCCAGCAGCCCCGGACATTCCACCAAAAACATTCAGTACTTC. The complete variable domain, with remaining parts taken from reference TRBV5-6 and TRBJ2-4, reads DAGVTQSPTHLIKTRGQQVTLRCSPKSGHDTVSWYQQALGQGPQFIFQYYEEEERQRGNFPDRFSGHQFPNYSSELNVNALLLGDSALYLCASSPGHSTKNIQYFGAGTRLSVL.

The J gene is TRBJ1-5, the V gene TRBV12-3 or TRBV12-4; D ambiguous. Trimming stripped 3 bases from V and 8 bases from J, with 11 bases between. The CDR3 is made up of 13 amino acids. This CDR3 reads CASSLMGGKPQHF. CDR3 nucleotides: TGTGCCAGCAGTTTGATGGGAGGCAAGCCCCAGCATTTT.

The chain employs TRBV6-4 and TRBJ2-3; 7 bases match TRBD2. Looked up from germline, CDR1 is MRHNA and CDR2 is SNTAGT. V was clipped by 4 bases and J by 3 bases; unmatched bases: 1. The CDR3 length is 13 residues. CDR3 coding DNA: TGTGCCAGCAGTGGAGCGGGAACAGATACGCAGTATTTT. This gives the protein CASSGAGTDTQYF.

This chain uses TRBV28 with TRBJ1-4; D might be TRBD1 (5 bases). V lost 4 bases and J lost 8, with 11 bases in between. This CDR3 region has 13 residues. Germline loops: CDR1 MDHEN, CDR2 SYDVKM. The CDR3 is CASSSGLGEKLFF. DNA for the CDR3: TGTGCCAGCAGTTCGGGACTCGGCGAAAAACTGTTTTTT.

The CDR3 nucleotides are TGTGCCAGCAGCTTGGCCGGAGCCTCAACTAATGAAAAACTGTTTTTT. Amino acids: CASSLAGASTNEKLFF. J is TRBJ1-4 and V is TRBV5-6; the D is unclear. Germline V gives CDR1 SGHDT, CDR2 YYEEEE. Trimming took 0 bases from V and 0 from J, leaving 9 bases between them. CDR3 size: 16 residues.